Shown below are 29 T cell receptor beta chains from a single sample sequenced in a study of early T cells in non-severe SARS-CoV-2 infection. TCRdb re-called the 5' RACE reads with MiXCR, one entry per CDR3 protein. The profile shows about 46,000 distinct CDR3 sequences, roughly 5% of them singletons. The sample was whole blood, taken at baseline. The source is an adult who was a healthcare worker with PCR-confirmed SARS-CoV-2 infection or an uninfected control (not recorded which).

This clonotype came up many times. The genes are TRBV19 and TRBJ2-5; 7 nucleotides match TRBD1. Germline CDR1 reads LNHDA; CDR2 reads SQIVND (reference sequence). V lost 4 bases to trimming and J lost 0 bases; unmatched junction nucleotides: 5. The CDR3 loop spans 15 amino acids. CDR3 sequence reads: CASSTGTEYQETQYF. In nucleotides, the CDR3 is TGTGCCAGTAGTACCGGGACAGAGTACCAAGAGACCCAGTACTTC.

This clonotype was seen ten or more times. The chain has TRBV18 and TRBJ2-1; 9 positions agree with TRBD2. The CDR3 length is 15 residues. Trimming at V came to 4 bases and at J to 7 bases, leaving 8 bases not matched to a gene. CDR1 KGHSH and CDR2 LQKENI come from the germline V gene. CDR3 nucleotides: TGTGCCAGCTCACGTGGACTAGCGAGTACAAATGAGCAGTTCTTC. Its translation: CASSRGLASTNEQFF.

The sample holds many counts of this clonotype. The chain has TRBV10-3 and TRBJ2-1, with D possibly matching TRBD2 (5 bases). The V end lost 8 bases, the J end lost 5 bases, and 13 bases lay between the germline ends. Germline V gives CDR1 ENHRY, CDR2 SYGVKD. The CDR3 has 13 amino acids. CDR3 sequence (DNA): TGTGCCATCGGGGATAGCGCGAACAATGAGCAGTTCTTC. Amino acid sequence: CAIGDSANNEQFF.

V and J are TRBV12-3 or TRBV12-4 and TRBJ2-5, with 9 bases identical to TRBD2. The CDR3 spans 14 residues. The ends lost 6 bases at V and 1 base at J; junction bases unmatched: 3. As DNA, the CDR3 is TGTGCCAGCAGACATAGCGGGGGCCAAGAGACCCAGTACTTC. Translating it yields CASRHSGGQETQYF.

The rearrangement links TRBV23-1 to TRBJ2-3; 11 bases match TRBD2. TRBV23-1 is an ORF, and what it does is uncertain. Trimming cost V 2 bases and J 0 bases; bases outside gene matches: 4. The CDR3 sequence is 17 residues long. CDR3 loop: CASSQGTSGSSTDTQYF. In DNA form, the CDR3 reads TGCGCCAGCAGTCAAGGGACTAGCGGTTCTAGCACAGATACGCAGTATTTT.

The table lists this clonotype with many counts. The rearrangement uses TRBV10-3 and TRBJ2-7; D is perhaps TRBD1 or TRBD2 (6 bases each). Trimming stripped 4 bases from V and 2 bases from J, with 18 bases between. The CDR3 sequence is 16 residues long. Germline assignment: CDR1 ENHRY and CDR2 SYGVKD. CDR3 nucleotides: TGTGCCATCAGTGGAAGGGGGGCTAGCGTGGCCTACGAGCAGTACTTC. Amino acid sequence: CAISGRGASVAYEQYF.

By share of the sample, this clonotype is medium-sized. J is TRBJ1-6 and V is TRBV20-1, with D uncertain. This CDR3 is built from 17 residues. V shed 1 base and J shed 2 bases, with 15 bases lying between them. The germline V gene encodes CDR1 DFQATT and CDR2 SNEGSKA (reference sequence). CDR3 DNA: TGCAGTGCTAGAGCCAGACGCCGAGGCGCCTATAATTCACCCCTCCACTTT. It translates to CSARARRRGAYNSPLHF.

This clonotype was counted between two and nine times. The rearrangement joins TRBV20-1 to TRBJ2-2, with D perhaps given as TRBD1 or TRBD2 (6 bases each). The CDR3 consists of 15 residues. The V gene's germline CDR1 is DFQATT and CDR2 SNEGSKA (reference sequence). Trimming removed 2 bases at V and 3 bases at J, with 13 bases between. CDR3 residues: CSARLGGFDTGELFF. The CDR3 nucleotides are TGCAGTGCTAGATTGGGGGGCTTCGACACCGGGGAGCTGTTTTTT.

The V call is TRBV19, the J call TRBJ2-5, with 7 bases lining up with TRBD1. Germline lookup yields CDR1 LNHDA and CDR2 SQIVND (reference sequence). The CDR3 has 15 amino acids. V gave up 5 bases and J gave up 1 base; unmatched junction bases: 7. The DNA for the CDR3 is TGTGCCAGTAGTTGGTCGGGACAGCCCCAAGAGACCCAGTACTTC. It is translated as CASSWSGQPQETQYF.

The sample holds many counts of this clonotype. The chain has TRBV10-3 and TRBJ2-1; 9 bases match TRBD2. V shed 0 bases, J shed 4 bases, and the junction held 10 bases outside the gene matches. From germline, CDR1 is ENHRY and CDR2 SYGVKD. This CDR3 region has 18 residues. CDR3 amino acids: CAISESGSGSLSYNEQFF. CDR3 nucleotides: TGTGCCATCAGTGAGTCAGGTAGCGGGAGTTTGAGTTACAATGAGCAGTTCTTC.

This clonotype occurred many times. As DNA, the CDR3 is TGTGCCAGCAGCCCCTCTAGAATGAACACTGAAGCTTTCTTT. It yields the protein CASSPSRMNTEAFF. This chain uses TRBV7-8 with TRBJ1-1; no clear D gene. Trimming took off 5 bases at V and 0 bases at J, with 10 bases between the two ends. CDR1 is SGHVS and CDR2 is FQNEAQ in the germline V gene. The CDR3 is 14 residues long.

This chain connects TRBV4-1 to TRBJ1-1; D may be TRBD1 (5 bases). The V and J ends lost 0 bases and 4 bases respectively, with 15 bases between them. The CDR3 consists of 16 residues. Germline V gene data show CDR1 as MGHRA and CDR2 as YSYEKL. The CDR3 nucleotides read TGCGCCAGCAGCCAAGATCTGAGGGACCTTATCACTGAAGCTTTCTTT. Translated, it gives CASSQDLRDLITEAFF.

This clonotype was picked up many times. A read error may account for a junction end that differs from germline. The chain joins TRBV7-2 to TRBJ2-5; TRBD2 agrees at 10 bases. Germline loops: CDR1 SGHTA, CDR2 FQGNSA. The CDR3 is 13 amino acids. CDR3 in DNA: TGTGCCAGCAGCGTAGCGGGGGGAGAGACCCAGTACTTC. It specifies CASSVAGGETQYF.

This clonotype was recorded at least ten times. The chain has TRBV20-1 and TRBJ2-1, with D unresolved. Looked up from germline, CDR1 is DFQATT and CDR2 is SNEGSKA (reference sequence). This CDR3 region has 13 residues. V was clipped by 6 bases and J by 0 bases, with 9 bases between them. CDR3 in DNA: TGCAGTGCCCCGGATGGCTCCTACAATGAGCAGTTCTTC. As protein: CSAPDGSYNEQFF.

The V and J genes are TRBV30 and TRBJ2-4, with TRBD1 as a possible D gene (6 bases). The CDR3 length is 15 residues. The germline V and J ends were trimmed by 2 bases and 0 bases, with 11 bases remaining between them. Germline CDR1 GTSNPN, CDR2 SVGIG (reference sequence). CDR3 DNA sequence: TGTGCCTGGAGTCGGACAGTCCTAGCCAAAAACATTCAGTACTTC. Translating gives CAWSRTVLAKNIQYF.

Only a few counts were recorded for this clonotype. The J gene is TRBJ1-1, the V gene TRBV6-6, with D possibly TRBD1 on 5 matching bases. The CDR3 length is 15 residues. V was pared by 2 bases and J by 1 base, with 11 bases between. Per germline, CDR1 MNHNY and CDR2 SVGAGI (reference sequence). The DNA of the CDR3 is TGTGCCAGCAGTTACAAGCAGGGAAGGAACACTGAAGCTTTCTTT. It specifies CASSYKQGRNTEAFF.

This clonotype was detected ten times or more. The rearrangement joins TRBV6-5 to TRBJ1-5, with TRBD1 matching 7 bases. Germline V gives CDR1 MNHEY, CDR2 SVGAGI. Trimming removed 6 bases from V and 5 bases from J; junction bases left unmatched: 4. CDR3 size: 13 residues. The CDR3: CASRRDRDQPQHF. CDR3 in DNA: TGTGCCAGCAGACGCGACAGGGATCAGCCCCAGCATTTT.

This clonotype was recorded many times. This chain uses TRBV28 with TRBJ2-7; 10 bases match TRBD1. This CDR3 is 16 amino acids long. Germline V gene lookup returns CDR1 MDHEN and CDR2 SYDVKM. J lost 2 bases, V lost 1 base, and 5 bases had no gene match. Here the CDR3 DNA reads TGTGCCAGCAGTTTATTTAGAGGGACAGGGGCCTACGAGCAGTACTTC. Protein: CASSLFRGTGAYEQYF.

This clonotype came up many times. This chain links TRBV20-1 with TRBJ1-1; 9 positions agree with TRBD1. Germline loops: CDR1 DFQATT, CDR2 SNEGSKA (reference sequence). The CDR3 consists of 17 residues. V lost 5 bases to trimming and J lost 4 bases; unmatched junction nucleotides: 17. The CDR3 DNA is TGCAGTGCTGCTAGTCCCGGGACAGGGAAGGGTGGCACTGAAGCTTTCTTT. This translates into CSAASPGTGKGGTEAFF.

This clonotype was seen repeatedly, ten times or more. V and J are TRBV20-1 and TRBJ2-7; 7 positions match TRBD1. The germline V gene encodes CDR1 DFQATT and CDR2 SNEGSKA (reference sequence). Trimming took 5 bases from V and 3 from J; bases not matched to a gene: 10. This CDR3 has 14 amino acids. The CDR3: CSAPSRAGGYEQYF. CDR3 nucleotides: TGCAGTGCTCCTTCTCGCGCAGGGGGCTACGAGCAGTACTTC.

This sequence joins TRBV20-1 and TRBJ2-5; D is perhaps TRBD1 (5 bases). V lost 5 bases and J 1 base, leaving 8 bases between the germline ends. The CDR3 loop spans 12 amino acids. Germline loops: CDR1 DFQATT, CDR2 SNEGSKA (reference sequence). For the CDR3, the DNA is TGCAGTGCTTCGGACACCCAAGAGACCCAGTACTTC. Translated, it gives CSASDTQETQYF.

At least ten counts were recorded for this clonotype. The rearrangement uses TRBV29-1 and TRBJ1-1; no clear D gene. CDR3 size: 14 residues. Germline V CDR1 and CDR2: SQVTM, ANQGSEA. V was shortened by 1 base and J by 1 base, with 10 bases between the two germline ends. CDR3 loop: CSVEVRQGNTEAFF. The CDR3 DNA reads as TGCAGCGTTGAAGTCAGACAAGGGAACACTGAAGCTTTCTTT. Full variable domain (rest looked up from reference TRBV29-1 and TRBJ1-1): SAVISQKPSRDICQRGTSLTIQCQVDSQVTMMFWYRQQPGQSLTLIATANQGSEATYESGFVIDKFPISRPNLTFSTLTVSNMSPEDSSIYLCSVEVRQGNTEAFFGQGTRLTVV.

The table lists this clonotype with many counts. This chain links TRBV5-1 with TRBJ2-1; D call uncertain. The germline V gene has CDR1 SGHRS and CDR2 YFSETQ. The V end was cut by 2 bases, the J end by 5 bases, with 14 bases between. The CDR3 is 15 residues long. The CDR3 is CASSLPQSLHNEQFF. In DNA form, the CDR3 reads TGCGCCAGCAGCTTACCGCAAAGCCTACACAATGAGCAGTTCTTC.

This clonotype was recorded many times. The rearrangement links TRBV28 to TRBJ2-3; TRBD2 matches 7 bases. The germline V gene has CDR1 MDHEN and CDR2 SYDVKM. The J segment lost 5 bases and the V segment lost 1 base, leaving 12 bases of the junction unmatched. The CDR3 covers 17 residues. Written as DNA, the CDR3 is TGTGCCAGCAGTTTATTCTCGGCGGGAGTGTATGAAGATACGCAGTATTTT. Residues: CASSLFSAGVYEDTQYF.

The chain has TRBV11-2 and TRBJ1-5; no reliable D call. This CDR3 contains 15 residues. From germline, CDR1 is SGHAT and CDR2 FQNNGV. Between the trimmed V and J ends, which lost 1 base and 5 bases, there was a span of 12 bases. The DNA of the CDR3 is TGTGCCAGCAGCTTAGGGCAGACCTCCGATCAGCCCCAGCATTTT. Its translation is CASSLGQTSDQPQHF.

This clonotype has a count of ten or more. The chain uses TRBV29-1 and TRBJ2-2; a weak D match, TRBD2 (6 bases). Germline V CDR1 and CDR2: SQVTM, ANQGSEA. V was cut by 4 bases and J by 7 bases, with 13 bases left in between. The CDR3 runs to 13 residues. CDR3 sequence (DNA): TGCAGCGTTGGCGGGGATCAGATCGGGGAGCTGTTTTTT. Translating it yields CSVGGDQIGELFF.

The genes are TRBV20-1 and TRBJ2-3, with 7 bases that match TRBD2. This CDR3 is 15 amino acids long. The trim removed 3 bases at V and 1 base at J, leaving 7 bases unmatched. Germline V gene sequence: CDR1 DFQATT, CDR2 SNEGSKA (reference sequence). The CDR3 sequence: CSASPLAARTDTQYF. The CDR3 DNA reads as TGCAGTGCTAGTCCCCTAGCGGCTCGCACAGATACGCAGTATTTT.

This chain links TRBV18 with TRBJ2-5; 8 nucleotides agree with TRBD2. The germline gives CDR1 KGHSH, CDR2 LQKENI. CDR3 length: 17 residues. V dropped 1 base and J dropped 5; count of bases not matched to a gene: 12. The CDR3 nucleotides read TGTGCCAGCTCACCACGAGCCTCGGGAGGGGTATTGGAGACCCAGTACTTC. Translating it yields CASSPRASGGVLETQYF.

This clonotype turned up a few times. This chain links TRBV28 with TRBJ1-2, with no clear D. The CDR3 spans 12 residues. V gave up 4 bases and J gave up 6 bases, with 9 bases separating them. Germline V CDR1 and CDR2: MDHEN, SYDVKM. CDR3 coding DNA: TGTGCCAGCAGTTATGGACGAAATGGCTACACCTTC. Translating it yields CASSYGRNGYTF.